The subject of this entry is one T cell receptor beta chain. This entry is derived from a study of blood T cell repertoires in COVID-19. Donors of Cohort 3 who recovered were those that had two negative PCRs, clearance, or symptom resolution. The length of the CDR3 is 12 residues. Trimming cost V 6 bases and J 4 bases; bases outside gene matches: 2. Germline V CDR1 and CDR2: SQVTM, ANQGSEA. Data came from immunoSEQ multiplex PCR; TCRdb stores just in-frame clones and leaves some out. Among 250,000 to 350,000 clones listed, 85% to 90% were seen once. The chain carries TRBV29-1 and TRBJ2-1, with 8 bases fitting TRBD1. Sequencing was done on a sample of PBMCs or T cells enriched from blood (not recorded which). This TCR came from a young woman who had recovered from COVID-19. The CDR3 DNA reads TGCAGCGTGGACAGGGTATACAATGAGCAGTTCTTC. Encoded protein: CSVDRVYNEQFF.